These 21 T cell receptor beta chains came from one sample sequenced in a study of graft-versus-host responses after intestinal transplantation. Here immunoSEQ multiplex PCR was the method, and the copy in TCRdb shows in-frame clones only, minus some. This table holds 35,000 to 45,000 clones, roughly 94% found once. No antigen has been assigned to these receptors. The sample consisted of unstimulated CD4+ T cells sorted from spleen or lymph node cells, taken before transplant. These receptors all stem from a human donor who was the organ donor for an intestinal transplant.

The CDR3 sequence: CASSPRTGGTEAFF. DNA for the CDR3: TGTGCCAGCAGCCCGAGGACAGGGGGCACTGAAGCTTTCTTT. The chain couples TRBV7-2 to TRBJ1-1; 10 nucleotides align to TRBD1. This CDR3 has 14 amino acids. The germline CDR1 and CDR2 sequences are SGHTA and FQGNSA. V shed 5 bases and J 4 bases; nucleotides not matched to a gene: 4.

V gene TRBV7-8 combines with J gene TRBJ1-1, with 7 nucleotides matching TRBD1. The length of the CDR3 is 14 residues. CDR1 is SGHVS and CDR2 is FQNEAQ in the germline V gene. The junction had 5 bases not matched to a gene; V was cut back by 6 bases and J by 1 base. The CDR3 nucleotides read TGTGCCAGCAGGCTCAAGGGGGCGAACACTGAAGCTTTCTTT. This gives the protein CASRLKGANTEAFF.

This clone was detected a few times. The rearrangement links TRBV7-2 to TRBJ1-6; tentatively, D is TRBD1 (5 bases). CDR3 length: 13 amino acids. Germline values: CDR1 SGHTA, CDR2 FQGNSA. V dropped 5 bases and J dropped 10 bases, with 12 bases sitting between them. The chain's CDR3 is CASSESTVSPLHF. CDR3 bases: TGTGCCAGCAGCGAATCGACAGTCTCACCCCTCCACTTT.

The chain carries TRBV4-1 and TRBJ1-2, with TRBD1 as a possible D gene (5 bases). The V end lost 2 bases, the J end lost 6 bases, and 13 bases lay between the germline ends. This CDR3 region has 14 residues. The V gene's germline CDR1 is MGHRA and CDR2 YSYEKL. The chain's CDR3 is CASSQRGESHGYTF. The CDR3 coding sequence is TGCGCCAGCAGCCAAAGGGGAGAGTCTCATGGCTACACCTTC.

The chain uses TRBV5-1 and TRBJ2-1; 9 bases map to TRBD2. The CDR3 spans 18 residues. CDR1 is SGHRS, CDR2 YFSETQ, per germline. With 0 bases clipped from V and 0 bases from J, the junction kept 7 bases outside the gene matches. The CDR3 here is CASSLALVSGGSYNEQFF. In nucleotides, the CDR3 is TGCGCCAGCAGCTTGGCCCTCGTTAGCGGGGGCTCCTACAATGAGCAGTTCTTC.

The chain is built from TRBV12-5 and TRBJ2-1, with 12 bases that match TRBD2. The junction had 1 base not matched to a gene; V was cut back by 1 base and J by 6 bases. Germline V gene lookup returns CDR1 LGHNT and CDR2 FRNRAP. The CDR3 length is 15 residues. CDR3 protein: CASGLASGGANEQFF. CDR3 nucleotides: TGTGCTAGTGGTTTGGCTAGCGGGGGGGCCAATGAGCAGTTCTTC.

The chain employs TRBV5-1 and TRBJ2-2, with 14 bases identical to TRBD2. V was pared by 3 bases and J by 8 bases, with 6 bases of the junction left unmatched. The germline gives CDR1 SGHRS, CDR2 YFSETQ. This CDR3 region has 16 residues. The CDR3: CASSSPGLAGVGELFF. The CDR3 DNA sequence: TGCGCCAGCAGCTCTCCGGGACTAGCGGGGGTAGGGGAGCTGTTTTTT.

This clone showed up just a few times. This chain uses TRBV7-9 with TRBJ2-7; D is unclear. Germline CDR1 reads SEHNR; CDR2 reads FQNEAQ (reference sequence). The CDR3 runs to 11 residues. Trimming pared 8 bases from V and 5 bases from J, leaving 10 bases between. In DNA, the CDR3 is TGTGCCAGCGGAGCCTTTGACGAGCAGTACTTC. Translating it yields CASGAFDEQYF.

The rearrangement links TRBV6-6 to TRBJ2-7, with 7 bases lining up with TRBD1. Germline trimming cut 6 bases from V and 6 bases from J; bases unmatched to any gene: 8. Germline V gene sequence: CDR1 MNHNY, CDR2 SVGAGI (reference sequence). This CDR3 comprises 13 residues. CDR3 in DNA: TGTGCCAGCAGGGCGGACAGGCGGGTCGAGCAGTACTTC. Residues: CASRADRRVEQYF.

The V and J genes are TRBV19 and TRBJ2-6; D is uncertain. The CDR3 loop spans 13 amino acids. From germline, CDR1 is LNHDA and CDR2 SQIVND (reference sequence). V lost 6 bases and J lost 6, with 9 bases in between. The DNA of the CDR3 is TGTGCCAGTAGCATTGGGATGGCCAACGTCCTGACTTTC. The encoded protein is CASSIGMANVLTF.

This clone was found once. This chain connects TRBV6-1 to TRBJ1-5; 10 bases line up with TRBD1. The V segment lost 2 bases and the J segment 2 bases; nucleotides outside the gene matches: 6. This CDR3 spans 17 amino acids. Germline V gene lookup returns CDR1 MNHNS and CDR2 SASEGT. This chain's CDR3 is CASSERGQGKGNQPQHF. The CDR3 DNA is TGTGCCAGCAGTGAACGGGGACAGGGGAAGGGCAATCAGCCCCAGCATTTT.

This chain connects TRBV4-3 to TRBJ1-6, with no clear D. CDR3 length: 14 amino acids. The V gene's germline CDR1 is LGHNA and CDR2 YSLEER. Trimming cost V 1 base and J 4 bases, with 5 bases left between them. The CDR3 region has the DNA TGCGCCAGCAGCCAAGCCCAGTATAATTCACCCCTCCACTTT. Protein product: CASSQAQYNSPLHF.

The chain recombines TRBV5-6 with TRBJ1-2; D remains unclear. Germline V gene sequence: CDR1 SGHDT, CDR2 YYEEEE. The V end was cut by 2 bases, the J end by 4 bases, with 9 bases between. The CDR3 is 13 residues long. The CDR3 nucleotides are TGTGCCAGCAGCTTACGAGCTATCTATGGCTACACCTTC. It codes for CASSLRAIYGYTF.

J is TRBJ1-2 and V is TRBV5-6; no clear D. In germline, CDR1 is SGHDT, CDR2 YYEEEE. The CDR3 has 13 residues. With 0 bases removed from V and 5 bases from J, the gap between germline ends came to 8 bases. CDR3 sequence (DNA): TGTGCCAGCAGCTTGGTACTAGGGTATGGCTACACCTTC. Translated: CASSLVLGYGYTF.

The chain employs TRBV6-6 and TRBJ2-3; a weak D match, TRBD2 (7 bases). V lost 6 bases and J lost 4, with 14 bases in between. The CDR3 contains 14 residues. Germline V gene lookup returns CDR1 MNHNY and CDR2 SVGAGI (reference sequence). The CDR3 loop reads CASSGGGAADTQYF. The CDR3, as DNA: TGTGCCAGCAGCGGAGGGGGGGCCGCAGATACGCAGTATTTT.

This chain joins TRBV23-1 and TRBJ2-7; 8 nucleotides match TRBD1. TRBV23-1 is recorded as an ORF, its role being uncertain. V was pared by 3 bases and J by 0 bases, with 4 bases of the junction left unmatched. The CDR3 consists of 15 residues. CDR3 amino acids: CASSHLDRVSYEQYF. The CDR3 DNA is TGCGCCAGCAGTCACCTGGACAGGGTCTCCTACGAGCAGTACTTC.

The V call is TRBV6-6, the J call TRBJ2-5, with a tentative D call TRBD1 (8 bases). The CDR3 spans 14 residues. CDR1 MNHNY and CDR2 SVGAGI come from the germline V gene (reference sequence). V lost 5 bases and J lost 5, with 15 bases in between. The CDR3 bases are TGTGCCAGCAGTCGGACAGGGAGGGAGGAGACCCAGTACTTC. Translated, it gives CASSRTGREETQYF.

The gene calls are TRBV10-2 and TRBJ2-2; possible D gene TRBD2, 5 bases. Germline V CDR1 and CDR2: WSHSY, SAAADI. The CDR3 extends over 13 amino acids. Trimming removed 6 bases from V and 0 bases from J, with 5 bases in between. The CDR3 DNA follows: TGCGCCAGCAGGGAGGCGAACACCGGGGAGCTGTTTTTT. It specifies CASREANTGELFF.

This chain uses TRBV5-4 with TRBJ1-2; no firm D call. The CDR3 sequence is 14 residues long. Trimming cost V 1 base and J 0 bases, with 7 bases left between them. Per germline, CDR1 SGHNT and CDR2 YYREEE (reference sequence). The CDR3 loop is CASSLSLTNYGYTF. The CDR3 bases are TGTGCCAGCAGCTTGTCCCTCACTAACTATGGCTACACCTTC.

This clone was observed a single time. This rearrangement joins TRBV29-1 to TRBJ2-7; 9 positions agree with TRBD1. The CDR3 runs 14 residues. CDR1 is SQVTM and CDR2 is ANQGSEA in the germline V gene. V lost 6 bases to trimming and J lost 0 bases; unmatched junction nucleotides: 6. The CDR3 DNA reads TGCAGCGTAACCGACAGGGGGAGCTCCTACGAGCAGTACTTC. Its translation is CSVTDRGSSYEQYF.

The chain recombines TRBV27 with TRBJ1-5, with D possibly matching TRBD1 (6 bases). With 6 bases removed from V and 3 bases from J, the gap between germline ends came to 18 bases. This CDR3 is built from 16 residues. The germline V gene encodes CDR1 MNHEY and CDR2 SMNVEV (reference sequence). The CDR3 sequence: CASRRTGRGVNQPQHF. In DNA form, the CDR3 reads TGTGCCAGCAGGCGGACGGGCAGGGGCGTCAATCAGCCCCAGCATTTT.